The sequence of this T cell receptor (beta chain) was determined in a study of CXCR3-negative and CXCR3-positive naive CD8 T cells. Libraries were UMI-labeled 5' RACE TRB cDNA. TCRdb re-called the 5' RACE reads, yielding one record per CDR3 amino acid sequence without DNA. The ten top clones account for around 0.5%, within a sample of over 150,000 distinct CDR3 sequences. Every subset of CD8+ T cells was sorted in triplicate at a few hundred thousand cells each. Concerning this clonotype: Its matching antigen is unknown.

The CDR3 covers 15 residues. Germline V gene sequence: CDR1 SGDLS, CDR2 YYNGEE. Study results and caveats: TRBV-TRBJ usage was similar across naive CXCR3 subsets but distinct in memory cells. Hydrophobicity was higher for TRB CDR3s found in CXCR3-positive naive cells than in CXCR3-negative naive cells.

J is TRBJ2-7 and V is TRBV9; the TCRdb D gene call, TRBD2, has no DNA to confirm it. This sequence originates from a human donor in good health. Some clones in this sample may be carry-over from other donors' samples. The sequenced material came from naive CXCR3+ CD8+ T cells from blood. Documented subset: CD45RO-CCR7+CD27+CD95- naive CD8+ T cells expressing CXCR3 (TNR3+). The chain's CDR3 is CASSDQPVGGDEQYF.